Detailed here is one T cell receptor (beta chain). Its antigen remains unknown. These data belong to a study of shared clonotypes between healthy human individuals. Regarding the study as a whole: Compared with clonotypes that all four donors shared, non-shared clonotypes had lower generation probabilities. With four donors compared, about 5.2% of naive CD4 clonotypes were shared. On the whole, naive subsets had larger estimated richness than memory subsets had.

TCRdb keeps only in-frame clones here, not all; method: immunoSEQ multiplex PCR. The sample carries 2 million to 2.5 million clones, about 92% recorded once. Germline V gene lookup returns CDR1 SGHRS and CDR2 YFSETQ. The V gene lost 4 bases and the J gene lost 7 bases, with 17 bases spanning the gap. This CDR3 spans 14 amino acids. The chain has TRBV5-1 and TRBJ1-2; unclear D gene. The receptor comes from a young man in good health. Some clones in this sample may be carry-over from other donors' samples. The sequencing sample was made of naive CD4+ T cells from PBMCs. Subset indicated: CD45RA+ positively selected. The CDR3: CASSATDRRTGYTF. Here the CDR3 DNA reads TGCGCCAGCAGCGCGACGGACCGTCGGACTGGCTACACCTTC.